The rows below give T cell receptor beta chains drawn from one sample of a study of shared clonotypes between healthy human individuals. TCRdb keeps only in-frame clones here, not all; method: immunoSEQ multiplex PCR. The table includes some 1.1 million clones, 60% to 85% detected once. Input material: memory CD4+ T cells from PBMCs. These TCRs come from a man younger than 30 in good health. Some clones in this sample may be carry-over from other donors' samples. Both conserved end residues are part of each CDR3. A D gene is named only where the DNA matches it firmly. Clone sizes are given selectively: once, few, many, or a class where the clone is expanded.

CDR3,DNA,D,J,V,size
CASSYPGTLGNTIYF,TGTGCCAGCAGTTACCCCGGGACCCTCGGAAACACCATATATTTT,-,TRBJ1-3,TRBV6-6,once
CASSIDRGGTNTEAFF,TGTGCCAGTAGTATAGATCGGGGGGGCACCAACACTGAAGCTTTCTTT,-,TRBJ1-1,TRBV19,-
CASSLFGVGPSEQYF,TGTGCCAGCAGCTTATTCGGGGTTGGTCCTAGCGAGCAGTACTTC,-,TRBJ2-7,TRBV7-3,-
CASSVQGSMNTEAFF,TGTGCCAGCAGCGTGCAGGGATCTATGAACACTGAAGCTTTCTTT,-,TRBJ1-1,TRBV9,-
CASSGTGQETQYF,TGTGCCAGCAGCGGGACAGGCCAAGAGACCCAGTACTTC,TRBD1,TRBJ2-5,TRBV2,-
CASSLTFVAGGYNEQFF,TGTGCCAGCAGCTTAACGTTTGTAGCGGGGGGTTACAATGAGCAGTTCTTC,TRBD2,TRBJ2-1,TRBV7-3,-
CASSVGRFAEQYF,TGTGCCAGCAGCGTAGGCCGTTTCGCCGAGCAGTACTTC,-,TRBJ2-7,TRBV9,-
CASSLLLTTNEKLFF,TGTGCCAGCAGCTTGTTGCTTACAACTAATGAAAAACTGTTTTTT,-,TRBJ1-4,TRBV5-8,-
CASSAKRGTEKLFF,TGTGCCAGCAGTGCGAAACGGGGGACTGAAAAACTGTTTTTT,-,TRBJ1-4,TRBV6-1,-
CASSKGQPPHPETQYF,TGCGCCAGCTCAAAGGGACAGCCTCCCCACCCGGAGACCCAGTACTTC,TRBD1,TRBJ2-5,TRBV5-1,-
CASSLNRPQDTEAFF,TGTGCCAGCAGCTTGAACCGACCTCAGGACACTGAAGCTTTCTTT,-,TRBJ1-1,TRBV5-4,many
CASSQLGSGRDTEAFF,TGTGCCAGCAGCCAACTGGGCTCCGGCCGGGACACTGAAGCTTTCTTT,-,TRBJ1-1,TRBV2,-
CASSELVTGELFF,TGTGCCAGCAGCGAATTAGTAACCGGGGAGCTGTTTTTT,-,TRBJ2-2,TRBV7-3,once
CASSLGIEYEQYF,TGTGCCAGCAGCCTCGGAATCGAATACGAGCAGTACTTC,-,TRBJ2-7,TRBV11-2,-
CASRALVGGYTF,TGTGCCAGCAGGGCCCTAGTGGGTGGCTACACCTTC,-,TRBJ1-2,TRBV6-6,-
CSAVQGQGYGEQFF,TGCAGCGCCGTCCAGGGACAGGGATACGGTGAGCAGTTCTTC,TRBD1,TRBJ2-1,TRBV29-1,-
CASTGPPPGGLYNEQFF,TGTGCCAGCACGGGACCCCCCCCTGGTGGGTTATACAATGAGCAGTTCTTC,-,TRBJ2-1,TRBV27,-
CASSLVYRDEAFF,TGTGCCAGCAGCTTAGTCTACAGGGATGAAGCTTTCTTT,-,TRBJ1-1,TRBV7-9,few
CASKRQGYADTQYF,TGTGCCAGCAAAAGGCAGGGGTATGCAGATACGCAGTATTTT,-,TRBJ2-3,TRBV6-6,-
CAISALGTGPLNTEAFF,TGTGCCATCAGTGCCCTAGGCACAGGGCCGTTAAACACTGAAGCTTTCTTT,-,TRBJ1-1,TRBV10-3,-
CASSFFASGSREQYF,TGTGCCAGCAGTTTTTTTGCTAGCGGGAGTCGCGAGCAGTACTTC,TRBD2,TRBJ2-7,TRBV27,-
CASSLRTYNEKLFF,TGTGCCAGCAGTTTGAGGACCTATAATGAAAAACTGTTTTTT,-,TRBJ1-4,TRBV27,-
CASSPPDGELFF,TGTGCCAGCAGCCCACCGGACGGGGAGCTGTTTTTT,-,TRBJ2-2,TRBV5-6,-
CSVFKSYEQYF,TGCAGCGTTTTCAAATCCTACGAGCAGTACTTC,-,TRBJ2-7,TRBV29-1,-
CASSLGGWPEETQYF,TGCGCCAGCAGCTTGGGGGGGTGGCCGGAAGAGACCCAGTACTTC,-,TRBJ2-5,TRBV5-1,-
CASSHSKASGSITGELFF,TGCGCCAGCAGCCACTCCAAGGCCAGCGGGAGTATCACCGGGGAGCTGTTTTTT,TRBD2,TRBJ2-2,TRBV4-1,-
CSVEDGTYTQYF,TGCAGCGTTGAAGATGGCACATATACGCAGTATTTT,-,TRBJ2-3,TRBV29-1,once
CASSQSLLDYEQYF,TGTGCCAGCAGCCAGTCTCTACTAGATTACGAGCAGTACTTC,-,TRBJ2-7,TRBV4-2,-
CASSIRQGARAGELFF,TGTGCCAGTAGTATAAGACAGGGGGCGCGGGCCGGGGAGCTGTTTTTT,TRBD1,TRBJ2-2,TRBV19,-
CASSNRMANGEQYF,TGTGCCAGTAGTAACAGGATGGCCAACGGCGAGCAGTACTTC,-,TRBJ2-7,TRBV19,-
CAIKAWQSNSPLHF,TGTGCCATCAAAGCGTGGCAGAGTAATTCACCCCTCCACTTT,-,TRBJ1-6,TRBV10-3,-
CATSTPGKRALTEAFF,TGTGCCACCAGCACTCCAGGGAAGAGGGCACTAACTGAAGCTTTCTTT,-,TRBJ1-1,TRBV15,-
CASSLGLAWGGYTF,TGTGCCAGCAGCTTAGGGCTCGCATGGGGTGGCTACACCTTC,-,TRBJ1-2,TRBV11-2,-
CASSSDSNQPQHF,TGTGCCAGCTCGTCAGATTCGAATCAGCCCCAGCATTTT,-,TRBJ1-5,TRBV18,-
CASRGAGSSYTF,TGTGCCAGCAGAGGGGCAGGGTCTAGCTACACCTTC,-,TRBJ1-2,TRBV6-1,once
CASSVAPPSTDTQYF,TGTGCCAGCAGCGTAGCACCACCCAGCACAGATACGCAGTATTTT,-,TRBJ2-3,TRBV9,few
CASLRQGSDTQYF,TGTGCCAGCCTTCGACAGGGATCGGATACGCAGTATTTT,TRBD1,TRBJ2-3,TRBV6-5,-
CASSFPASGIYEQYF,TGCGCCAGCAGCTTTCCAGCTAGCGGGATTTACGAGCAGTACTTC,TRBD2,TRBJ2-7,TRBV5-1,-
CASSLSTPQETQYF,TGTGCCAGCAGTTTATCGACGCCTCAAGAGACCCAGTACTTC,-,TRBJ2-5,TRBV28,-
CASSLASGTFYEQYF,TGTGCCAGCAGCTTGGCCTCCGGGACCTTCTACGAGCAGTACTTC,-,TRBJ2-7,TRBV5-4,once
CASSPQGGNQPQHF,TGTGCCAGCAGCCCTCAAGGGGGCAATCAGCCCCAGCATTTT,-,TRBJ1-5,TRBV7-2,-
CASSLTLGEQYF,TGTGCCAGCAGTCTGACTCTAGGCGAGCAGTACTTC,-,TRBJ2-7,TRBV27,-
CASSEQDLGHEQFF,TGTGCCAGCAGTGAACAGGATCTCGGCCATGAGCAGTTCTTC,-,TRBJ2-1,TRBV2,-